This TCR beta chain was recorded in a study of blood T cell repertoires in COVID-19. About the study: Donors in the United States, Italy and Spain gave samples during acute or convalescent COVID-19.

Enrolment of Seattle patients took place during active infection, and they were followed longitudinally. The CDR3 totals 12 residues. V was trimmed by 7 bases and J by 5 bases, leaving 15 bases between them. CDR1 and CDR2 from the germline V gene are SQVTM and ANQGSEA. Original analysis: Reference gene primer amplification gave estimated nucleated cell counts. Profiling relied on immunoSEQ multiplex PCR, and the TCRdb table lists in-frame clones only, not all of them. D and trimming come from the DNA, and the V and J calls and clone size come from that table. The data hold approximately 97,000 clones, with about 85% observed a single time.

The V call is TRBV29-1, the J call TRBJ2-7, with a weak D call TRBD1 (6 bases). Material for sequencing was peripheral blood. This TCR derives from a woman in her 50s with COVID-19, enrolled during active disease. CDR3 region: CSAETGNDEQYF. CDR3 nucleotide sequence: TGCAGCGCCGAAACAGGGAATGACGAGCAGTACTTC.